This TCR beta chain was recorded in a study of blood T cell repertoires in COVID-19. Assay: immunoSEQ multiplex PCR; the TCRdb copy retains only in-frame clones and omits some. The sample holds under 100,000 clones, about 83% seen once. The V gene lost 3 bases and the J gene lost 9 bases, with 11 bases spanning the gap. CDR1 and CDR2 from the germline V gene are MDHEN and SYDVKM. This CDR3 has 12 residues. The sample comprised peripheral blood. The source of this sequence is a woman in her 70s with acute or convalescent COVID-19. The chain is built from TRBV28 and TRBJ1-2; TRBD1 is a possible D gene (5 bases). CDR3 protein: CASSFGQFSYTF. The CDR3 nucleotides read TGTGCCAGCAGTTTTGGACAATTCAGCTACACCTTC.